The present T cell receptor beta chain was sequenced within a study of T cells in Graves' hyperthyroidism and ophthalmopathy. Overall study results and limits: The authors' 13 V-J model separated ophthalmopathy from stable hyperthyroidism. Expanded thyroid clonotypes (above 0.001) were mostly also found in blood. Ophthalmopathy prediction by the model preceded onset by a median roughly 6 months.

Concerning this clonotype: No antigen is known for it.

The source material, RNA transcripts, was used to amplify TCR beta CDR3 regions. During a first-round RT-PCR of the TCR CDR3, the HTBI primer set was used. TCRdb ran MiXCR on the multiplex PCR reads and lists one entry per CDR3 protein. This sample has about 640,000 distinct CDR3 sequences, with around 15% found just once. From germline, CDR1 is MNHNS and CDR2 SASEGT. The CDR3 consists of 14 residues. The V gene lost 10 bases and the J gene lost 2 bases, with 12 bases spanning the gap. Sequenced sample: blood. J is TRBJ2-6 and V is TRBV6-1, with D perhaps TRBD1 or TRBD2 (5 bases each). The receptor comes from a woman in her fifties or sixties with Graves' ophthalmopathy. The CDR3 DNA reads TGTGCCACCCTGGGGGTTACTGGGGCCAACGTCCTGACTTTC. Translated, it gives CATLGVTGANVLTF.